The text below deals with one TCR beta chain. CDR3 length equals 16 residues. With V trimmed by 4 bases and J by 0 bases, 3 bases remained unmatched. CDR1 SGHRS and CDR2 YFSETQ come from the germline V gene. The entry originates in a study of early T cells in non-severe SARS-CoV-2 infection. TCRdb called the 5' RACE reads again in MiXCR, with one record for every CDR3 protein. The table records fewer than 80,000 distinct CDR3 sequences, 11% of them present only once. Sequencing used whole blood, obtained at baseline. The clonotype was recovered from an adult who was a healthcare worker with PCR-confirmed SARS-CoV-2 infection or an uninfected control (not recorded which). The chain is built from TRBV5-1 and TRBJ2-6, with 8 bases lining up with TRBD1. The CDR3 DNA sequence: TGCGCCAGCAGCCCCGGGACAGGCTCTGGGGCCAACGTCCTGACTTTC. It codes for CASSPGTGSGANVLTF.